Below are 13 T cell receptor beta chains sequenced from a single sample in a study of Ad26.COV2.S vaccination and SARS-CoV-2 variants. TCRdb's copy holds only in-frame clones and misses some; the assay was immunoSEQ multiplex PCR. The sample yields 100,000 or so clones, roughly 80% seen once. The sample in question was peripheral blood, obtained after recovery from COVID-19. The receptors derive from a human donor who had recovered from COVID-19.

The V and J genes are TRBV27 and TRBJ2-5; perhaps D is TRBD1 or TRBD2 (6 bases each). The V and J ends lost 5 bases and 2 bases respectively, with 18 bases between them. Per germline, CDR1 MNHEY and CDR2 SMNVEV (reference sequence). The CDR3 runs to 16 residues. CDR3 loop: CASSHIGGTSQETQYF. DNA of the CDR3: TGTGCCAGCAGTCATATAGGGGGGACTTCTCAAGAGACCCAGTACTTC.

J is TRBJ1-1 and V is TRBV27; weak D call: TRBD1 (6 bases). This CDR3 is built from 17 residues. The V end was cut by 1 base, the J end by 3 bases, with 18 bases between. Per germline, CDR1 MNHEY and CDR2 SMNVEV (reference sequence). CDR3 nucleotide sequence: TGTGCCAGCAGTTTATGGGGGCCCCGGGGGCTGGACACTGAAGCTTTCTTT. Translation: CASSLWGPRGLDTEAFF.

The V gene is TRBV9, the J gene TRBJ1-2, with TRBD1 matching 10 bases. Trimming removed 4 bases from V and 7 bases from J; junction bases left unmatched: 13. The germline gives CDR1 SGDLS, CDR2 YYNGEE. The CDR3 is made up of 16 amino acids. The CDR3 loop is CASSPDGQGVMGGYTF. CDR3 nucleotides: TGTGCCAGCAGCCCGGACGGACAGGGGGTTATGGGTGGCTACACCTTC.

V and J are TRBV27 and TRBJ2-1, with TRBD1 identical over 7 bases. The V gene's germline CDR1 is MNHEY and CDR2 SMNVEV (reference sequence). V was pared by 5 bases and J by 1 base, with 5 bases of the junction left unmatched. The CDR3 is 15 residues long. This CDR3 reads CASSHRTGSYNEQFF. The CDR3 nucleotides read TGTGCCAGCAGTCACCGGACAGGTTCCTACAATGAGCAGTTCTTC.

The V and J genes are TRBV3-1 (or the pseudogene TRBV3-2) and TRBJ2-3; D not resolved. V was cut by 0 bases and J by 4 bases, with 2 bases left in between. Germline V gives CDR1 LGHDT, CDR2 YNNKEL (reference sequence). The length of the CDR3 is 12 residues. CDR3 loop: CASSQEPDTQYF. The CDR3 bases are TGTGCCAGCAGCCAAGAACCAGATACGCAGTATTTT.

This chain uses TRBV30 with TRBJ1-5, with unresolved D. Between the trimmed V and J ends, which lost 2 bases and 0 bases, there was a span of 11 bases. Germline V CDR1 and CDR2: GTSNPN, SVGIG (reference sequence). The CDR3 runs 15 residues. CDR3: CAWSTSINSNQPQHF. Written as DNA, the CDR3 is TGTGCCTGGAGTACTTCCATAAATAGCAATCAGCCCCAGCATTTT. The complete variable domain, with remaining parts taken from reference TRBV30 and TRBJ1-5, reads SQTIHQWPATLVQPVGSPLSLECTVEGTSNPNLYWYRQAAGRGLQLLFYSVGIGQISSEVPQNLSASRPQDRQFILSSKKLLLSDSGFYLCAWSTSINSNQPQHFGDGTRLSIL.

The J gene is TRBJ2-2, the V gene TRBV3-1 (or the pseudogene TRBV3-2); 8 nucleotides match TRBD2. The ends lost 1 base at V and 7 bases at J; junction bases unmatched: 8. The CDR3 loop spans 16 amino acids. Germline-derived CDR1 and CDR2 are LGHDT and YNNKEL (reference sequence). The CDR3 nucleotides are TGTGCCAGCAGCCAAGTACTGACTAGCGCTGGCGGGGAGCTGTTTTTT. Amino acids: CASSQVLTSAGGELFF.

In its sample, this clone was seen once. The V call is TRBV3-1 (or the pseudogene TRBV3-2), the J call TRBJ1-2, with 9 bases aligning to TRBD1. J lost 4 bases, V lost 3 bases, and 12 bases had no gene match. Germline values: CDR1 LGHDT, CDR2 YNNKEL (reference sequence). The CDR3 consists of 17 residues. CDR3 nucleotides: TGTGCCAGCAGCCAGGGGCGGGGGACAGGGCTTCCCTATGGCTACACCTTC. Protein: CASSQGRGTGLPYGYTF.

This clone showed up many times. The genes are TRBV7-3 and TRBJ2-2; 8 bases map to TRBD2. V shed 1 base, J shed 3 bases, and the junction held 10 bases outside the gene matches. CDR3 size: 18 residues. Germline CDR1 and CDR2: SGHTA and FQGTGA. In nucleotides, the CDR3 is TGTGCCAGCAGCTTAAATCCAGCGGGGGCAGGGGACACCGGGGAGCTGTTTTTT. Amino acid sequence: CASSLNPAGAGDTGELFF.

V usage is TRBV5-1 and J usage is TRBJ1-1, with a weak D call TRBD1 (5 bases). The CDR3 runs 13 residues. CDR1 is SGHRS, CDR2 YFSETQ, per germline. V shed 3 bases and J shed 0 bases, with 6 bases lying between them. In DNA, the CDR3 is TGCGCCAGCAGCTCGACAGTGAACACTGAAGCTTTCTTT. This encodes CASSSTVNTEAFF.

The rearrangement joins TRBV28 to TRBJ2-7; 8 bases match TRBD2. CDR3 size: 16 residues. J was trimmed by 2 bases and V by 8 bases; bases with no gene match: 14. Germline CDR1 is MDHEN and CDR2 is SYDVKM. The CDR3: CASQTGVAGTTYEQYF. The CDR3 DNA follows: TGTGCCAGCCAAACAGGTGTAGCGGGGACAACCTACGAGCAGTACTTC.

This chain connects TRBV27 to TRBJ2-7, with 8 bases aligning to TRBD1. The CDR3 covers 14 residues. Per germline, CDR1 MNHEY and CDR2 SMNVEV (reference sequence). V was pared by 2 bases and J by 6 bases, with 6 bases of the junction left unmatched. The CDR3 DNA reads TGTGCCAGCAGTTTACGCAGGGGGCAGTTCGAGCAGTACTTC. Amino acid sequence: CASSLRRGQFEQYF.

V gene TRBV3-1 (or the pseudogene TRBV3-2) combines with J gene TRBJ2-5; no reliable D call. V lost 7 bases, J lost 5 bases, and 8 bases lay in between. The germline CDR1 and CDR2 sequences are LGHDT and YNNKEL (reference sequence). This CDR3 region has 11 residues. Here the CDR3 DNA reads TGTGCCAGCAATATTGGGGAGACCCAGTACTTC. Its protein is CASNIGETQYF.